This T cell receptor (beta chain) was sequenced in a study of blood T cell repertoires in COVID-19. At the level of the study: The United States, Italy and Spain provided the acute and convalescent COVID-19 samples.

TCRdb's copy holds only in-frame clones and misses some; the assay was immunoSEQ multiplex PCR. The data show around 49,000 clones, around 82% seen once. This CDR3 has 12 residues. Sequenced: peripheral blood. The chain recombines TRBV7-5 with TRBJ1-2. TRBV7-5 is a pseudogene locus. The sequence was obtained from a woman aged 55-70 years with acute or convalescent COVID-19. The CDR3 reads CARSSSGGGYTF. CDR3 coding DNA: TGTGCCAGAAGCTCCTCGGGAGGGGGCTACACCTTC.